These 27 T cell receptor beta chains were sequenced from one sample in a study of T cells in tumors after PD-1 blockade. Sequencing was performed with immunoSEQ multiplex PCR; in TCRdb, only in-frame clones are kept and a portion is missing. The table has 50,000 or so clones, roughly 73% seen once. The sequencing here drew on PBMCs, taken before anti-PD-1 treatment. Receptors originate from a human donor with basal cell carcinoma.

This clone has just one count. The gene calls are TRBV5-4 and TRBJ1-3; maybe TRBD1 (6 bases). The CDR3 totals 13 residues. V lost 4 bases and J 6 bases, leaving 11 bases between the germline ends. Germline V lookup: CDR1 SGHNT, CDR2 YYREEE (reference sequence). The CDR3 region has the DNA TGTGCCAGCAGCCCCCCAGGGGAAAACACCATATATTTT. Residues: CASSPPGENTIYF.

V usage is TRBV29-1 and J usage is TRBJ2-1; 9 bases fit TRBD1. The germline V gene encodes CDR1 SQVTM and CDR2 ANQGSEA. The CDR3 has 13 amino acids. J was trimmed by 9 bases and V by 5 bases; bases with no gene match: 8. DNA of the CDR3: TGCAGCGTTCCCGGGACAGGGTTTGCTGAGCAGTTCTTC. This translates into CSVPGTGFAEQFF.

This chain links TRBV10-1 with TRBJ1-1; 7 bases align to TRBD1. Germline CDR1 reads WNHNN; CDR2 reads SYGVQD (reference sequence). There are 12 residues in the CDR3. Trimming removed 7 bases from V and 2 bases from J; junction bases left unmatched: 1. In nucleotides, the CDR3 is TGCGCCAGCAAAGGGGGCAACACTGAAGCTTTCTTT. Translated, it gives CASKGGNTEAFF.

V is TRBV19 and J is TRBJ1-1; 7 bases agree with TRBD1. Germline V gene data show CDR1 as LNHDA and CDR2 as SQIVND (reference sequence). V shed 7 bases, J shed 9 bases, and the junction held 14 bases outside the gene matches. This CDR3 contains 14 residues. This CDR3 reads CASTPPGQNAKAFF. The CDR3 nucleotides read TGTGCCAGTACCCCACCGGGACAGAACGCAAAAGCTTTCTTT.

The chain links TRBV7-8 to TRBJ2-3, with TRBD1 matching 7 bases. The CDR3 is 17 amino acids. V shed 5 bases, J shed 1 base, and the junction held 12 bases outside the gene matches. CDR1 is SGHVS and CDR2 is FQNEAQ in the germline V gene. The DNA for the CDR3 is TGTGCCAGCAGCCGTCGGGACAGCCCAGGGGGCACAGATACGCAGTATTTT. Its protein is CASSRRDSPGGTDTQYF.

The rearrangement links TRBV5-1 to TRBJ1-3, with D perhaps TRBD1 (6 bases). The CDR3 runs to 16 residues. Trimming removed 4 bases from V and 2 bases from J, with 16 bases in between. Per the germline V gene, CDR1 is SGHRS and CDR2 is YFSETQ. CDR3 residues: CASSRQIGQTGNTIYF. CDR3 DNA: TGCGCCAGCAGCCGACAGATAGGACAGACTGGAAACACCATATATTTT.

The gene calls are TRBV5-1 and TRBJ1-4, with TRBD1 matching over 7 bases. Germline V gene lookup returns CDR1 SGHRS and CDR2 YFSETQ. The CDR3 runs to 14 residues. V shed 4 bases and J 8 bases; nucleotides not matched to a gene: 8. The DNA of the CDR3 is TGCGCCAGCAGCCGACAGGGTCGGGGAGAAAAACTGTTTTTT. It translates to CASSRQGRGEKLFF.

V is TRBV2 and J is TRBJ1-2; possible D gene TRBD1, 5 bases. The CDR3 sequence is 13 residues long. Germline CDR1 and CDR2: SNHLY and FYNNEI. Trimming shortened V by 1 base and J by 7 bases, and 10 bases separated the two germline ends. CDR3 nucleotide sequence: TGTGCCAGCAGTGAAGGGGGCTCGGTTGGCTACACCTTC. Protein: CASSEGGSVGYTF.

This chain uses TRBV25-1 with TRBJ2-1, with 9 bases lining up with TRBD2. The CDR3 runs 18 residues. Trimming took 1 base from V and 8 from J; bases not matched to a gene: 15. From germline, CDR1 is MGHDK and CDR2 SYGVNS. The chain's CDR3 is CASSELDWRGGPGDEQFF. The CDR3 nucleotides read TGTGCCAGCAGTGAATTGGATTGGCGGGGGGGCCCCGGGGATGAGCAGTTCTTC.

This chain connects TRBV19 to TRBJ1-4; possible D gene TRBD1, 5 bases. Trimming shortened V by 7 bases and J by 8 bases, and 17 bases separated the two germline ends. Per the germline V gene, CDR1 is LNHDA and CDR2 is SQIVND (reference sequence). The CDR3 is made up of 14 amino acids. The CDR3 DNA reads as TGTGCCAGTACCCGGAGGCAGGGAGACGAAAAACTGTTTTTT. It is translated as CASTRRQGDEKLFF.

This clone was detected a few times. The chain links TRBV6-5 to TRBJ1-1; D not certain. V was trimmed by 0 bases and J by 3 bases, leaving 8 bases between them. CDR3 length equals 14 residues. Germline loops: CDR1 MNHEY, CDR2 SVGAGI. The CDR3: CASSYSRWDTEAFF. The CDR3 region has the DNA TGTGCCAGCAGTTACTCTCGGTGGGACACTGAAGCTTTCTTT.

This chain links TRBV4-1 with TRBJ2-5; D is undetermined. Germline values: CDR1 MGHRA, CDR2 YSYEKL. The V and J ends lost 0 bases and 4 bases respectively, with 0 bases between them. The CDR3 extends over 11 amino acids. The CDR3 DNA sequence: TGCGCCAGCAGCCAAGAAGAGACCCAGTACTTC. This codes for CASSQEETQYF.

CDR3 region: CASREAGLYEQYF. CDR3 in DNA: TGCGCCAGCAGAGAAGCGGGTCTCTACGAGCAGTACTTC. The rearrangement links TRBV10-2 to TRBJ2-7, with D possibly matching TRBD2 (6 bases). Germline V gene data show CDR1 as WSHSY and CDR2 as SAAADI. The CDR3 consists of 13 residues. The V end lost 6 bases, the J end lost 3 bases, and 12 bases lay between the germline ends.

The chain recombines TRBV29-1 with TRBJ2-2; D may be TRBD1 (6 bases). CDR3 length: 13 residues. Deletions cut 8 bases from V and 2 bases from J, with 12 bases between. Germline-derived CDR1 and CDR2 are SQVTM and ANQGSEA. The DNA for the CDR3 is TGCAGCTTTGGACAGACAAACACCGGGGAGCTGTTTTTT. This encodes CSFGQTNTGELFF.

This clone was counted a few times. V is TRBV28 and J is TRBJ1-1, with 9 bases that match TRBD1. The CDR3 runs 14 residues. The trim removed 6 bases at V and 1 base at J, leaving 3 bases unmatched. The germline CDR1 and CDR2 sequences are MDHEN and SYDVKM. The CDR3 bases are TGTGCCAGCAGGGCGACAGGGGGGAACACTGAAGCTTTCTTT. Translation: CASRATGGNTEAFF.

The chain joins TRBV5-5 to TRBJ1-6; D is undetermined. V was shortened by 2 bases and J by 10 bases, with 10 bases between the two germline ends. Germline CDR1 SGHKS, CDR2 YYEKEE (reference sequence). The CDR3 contains 13 residues. The CDR3 region is CASSFLDGSPLHF. CDR3 sequence (DNA): TGTGCCAGCAGCTTTCTTGACGGGTCACCCCTCCACTTT.

CDR3 in DNA: TGTGCCAGCAGTTTAAGGTGGCCCAATGAGCAGTTCTTC. It yields the protein CASSLRWPNEQFF. The J gene is TRBJ2-1, the V gene TRBV12-3 or TRBV12-4; D unresolved. Trimming left V 2 bases short and J 6 bases short, with 8 bases between. This CDR3 contains 13 residues.

Turning to this clone: A read error may produce the germline difference seen at one junction end. The chain carries TRBV29-1 and TRBJ2-1, with TRBD2 matching 8 bases. The CDR3 covers 14 residues. Germline V lookup: CDR1 SQVTM, CDR2 ANQGSEA. The CDR3 DNA reads TGCAGCGTTGAAGACCCGGGAGGGGAGGGTCGAGAAATCTTC. Protein sequence: CSVEDPGGEGREIF.

This clone was picked up one time. The genes are TRBV19 and TRBJ2-2; D not certain. The V and J ends lost 3 bases and 1 base respectively, with 6 bases between them. Germline V CDR1 and CDR2: LNHDA, SQIVND (reference sequence). CDR3 length equals 14 residues. CDR3 sequence reads: CASSIGLNTGELFF. CDR3 in DNA: TGTGCCAGTAGTATCGGTCTGAACACCGGGGAGCTGTTTTTT.

This clone occurred once. The genes are TRBV3-1 (or the pseudogene TRBV3-2) and TRBJ2-1, with TRBD2 identical over 7 bases. CDR1 LGHDT and CDR2 YNNKEL come from the germline V gene (reference sequence). V shed 2 bases, J shed 13 bases, and the junction held 11 bases outside the gene matches. The CDR3 sequence is 14 residues long. CDR3 sequence reads: CASSQKLGGGRQFF. The CDR3 coding sequence is TGTGCCAGCAGCCAAAAGTTGGGGGGAGGGCGACAGTTCTTC.

This clone was counted a few times. J is TRBJ2-3 and V is TRBV10-1, with D possibly being TRBD2 (5 bases). V was cut by 2 bases and J by 7 bases, with 13 bases left in between. CDR3 length: 14 amino acids. In germline, CDR1 is WNHNN, CDR2 SYGVQD (reference sequence). The CDR3, as DNA: TGCGCCAGCAGTGAGGACGGGGTGGGCAATACGCAGTATTTT. It encodes CASSEDGVGNTQYF.

The V gene is TRBV4-2, the J gene TRBJ2-7; D is perhaps TRBD2 (6 bases). Germline V CDR1 and CDR2: LGHNA, YNFKEQ. V was pared by 0 bases and J by 3 bases, with 15 bases between. This CDR3 region has 16 residues. CDR3 amino acids: CASSQEASVAHYEQYF. The CDR3 DNA sequence: TGTGCCAGCAGCCAAGAGGCTAGCGTCGCCCACTACGAGCAGTACTTC.

The CDR3 sequence is CASSVGLAGGDTQYF. CDR3 sequence (DNA): TGTGCCAGCAGCGTAGGACTAGCGGGGGGAGATACGCAGTATTTT. The chain is built from TRBV9 and TRBJ2-3; 13 positions agree with TRBD2. In germline, CDR1 is SGDLS, CDR2 YYNGEE. CDR3 length: 15 amino acids. The V segment lost 0 bases and the J segment 5 bases; nucleotides outside the gene matches: 0.

The rearrangement uses TRBV18 and TRBJ1-1; D gene uncertain. The CDR3 is 13 residues long. Germline V gives CDR1 KGHSH, CDR2 LQKENI. Between the trimmed V and J ends, which lost 7 bases and 1 base, there was a span of 10 bases. CDR3 sequence reads: CASFYGRNTEAFF. The CDR3 coding sequence is TGTGCCAGCTTCTATGGGAGGAACACTGAAGCTTTCTTT.

The chain combines TRBV10-2 with TRBJ2-5, with D possibly matching TRBD2 (6 bases). V was trimmed by 0 bases and J by 6 bases, leaving 11 bases between them. CDR1 is WSHSY and CDR2 is SAAADI in the germline V gene. There are 14 residues in the CDR3. The CDR3 DNA sequence: TGCGCCAGCAGTGAGTCCGGAGGGCCAAAGACCCAGTACTTC. Its protein product is CASSESGGPKTQYF.

The rearrangement joins TRBV30 to TRBJ1-1; no reliable D call. Germline V gives CDR1 GTSNPN, CDR2 SVGIG (reference sequence). V lost 0 bases, J lost 4 bases, and 6 bases lay in between. The CDR3 totals 12 residues. CDR3 nucleotides: TGTGCCTGGAGTGTACACGGCACTGAAGCTTTCTTT. It is translated as CAWSVHGTEAFF.

V and J are TRBV10-3 and TRBJ2-7, with D uncertain. CDR3 length equals 12 residues. The germline CDR1 and CDR2 sequences are ENHRY and SYGVKD. Trimming stripped 4 bases from V and 3 bases from J, with 7 bases between. The CDR3 region is CAISGGDYEQYF. In DNA form, the CDR3 reads TGTGCCATCAGTGGCGGAGACTACGAGCAGTACTTC.